The rows below give T cell receptor beta chains drawn from one sample of a study of T cells in Graves' hyperthyroidism and ophthalmopathy. TCRdb recomputed calls from the multiplex PCR reads with MiXCR, one row per CDR3 protein. Of approximately 350,000 distinct CDR3 sequences in the sample, 15% are singletons; the top ten hold about 21%. The specimen was blood. These receptors were collected from an older woman with Graves' ophthalmopathy. CDR3s include the opening cysteine and the closing phenylalanine or tryptophan. D genes are given only for firm matches. Expanded clones get a size class; other rows say once, few or many, or leave the size out.

V gene	clone size	CDR3 length	J gene	D gene	CDR3 protein	CDR3 DNA
TRBV11-3	many	14	TRBJ1-6	NA	CASSSGAVDSPLHF	TGTGCCAGCAGTTCAGGGGCTGTGGATTCACCCCTCCACTTT
TRBV12-3/TRBV12-4	NA	15	TRBJ2-7	NA	CASSVRDFYSYEQYF	TGTGCCAGCAGTGTACGGGACTTTTACTCCTACGAGCAGTACTTC
TRBV28	many	20	TRBJ2-1	TRBD2	CASSLPKKFRTSGFYNEQFF	TGTGCCAGCAGTTTGCCCAAGAAATTTAGGACTAGCGGCTTCTACAATGAGCAGTTCTTC
TRBV20-1	many	16	TRBJ2-1	NA	CSASLLDLPFDNEQFF	TGCAGTGCTAGTCTCTTGGACTTACCTTTTGACAATGAGCAGTTCTTC
TRBV7-7	few	14	TRBJ2-5	TRBD1	CASSTDRGQETQYF	TGTGCTAGCAGCACGGACAGGGGGCAAGAGACCCAGTACTTC
TRBV30	NA	13	TRBJ1-5	NA	CAWRGGENQPQHF	TGTGCCTGGAGGGGGGGGGAGAATCAGCCCCAGCATTTT
TRBV5-4	few	13	TRBJ2-5	NA	CASSLERQETQYF	TGTGCCAGCAGCTTGGAGCGGCAAGAGACCCAGTACTTC
TRBV9	many	16	TRBJ2-1	TRBD1	CASSVAYRGVHNEQFF	TGTGCCAGCAGCGTAGCTTACAGGGGGGTCCACAATGAGCAGTTCTTC
TRBV2	many	14	TRBJ2-5	NA	CASSAMSSQETQYF	TGTGCCAGCAGTGCAATGTCTTCTCAAGAGACCCAGTACTTC
TRBV20-1	many	15	TRBJ2-7	NA	CSALSPKGAGYEQYF	TGCAGTGCCTTATCCCCCAAGGGCGCAGGCTACGAGCAGTACTTC
TRBV7-9	NA	18	TRBJ2-1	TRBD2	CASSLEAGGTSGRNEQFF	TGTGCCAGCAGCTTAGAGGCGGGGGGGACTAGCGGGAGAAATGAGCAGTTCTTC
TRBV5-6	NA	16	TRBJ2-3	TRBD2	CASSAGTSGRTDTQYF	TGTGCCAGCAGCGCCGGGACTAGCGGGAGGACAGATACGCAGTATTTT
TRBV12-3/TRBV12-4	many	17	TRBJ2-1	TRBD2	CASSLALSGRGYNEQFF	TGTGCCAGCAGTTTAGCGCTGAGCGGGAGGGGGTACAATGAGCAGTTCTTC
TRBV7-9	many	16	TRBJ2-3	NA	CASSLVAGSSTDTQYF	TGTGCCAGCAGCTTAGTGGCGGGCTCGAGCACAGATACGCAGTATTTT
TRBV20-1	NA	15	TRBJ2-2	NA	CSARGTGIGTGELFF	TGCAGTGCTAGAGGAACAGGGATCGGGACCGGGGAGCTGTTTTTT
TRBV20-1	many	16	TRBJ2-3	TRBD2	CSARDTGLAGGDTQYF	TGCAGTGCTAGAGATACGGGACTAGCGGGAGGAGATACGCAGTATTTT
TRBV20-1	NA	15	TRBJ1-2	NA	CSAPPAVAAGYGYTF	TGCAGTGCTCCGCCGGCCGTCGCCGCGGGCTATGGCTACACCTTC